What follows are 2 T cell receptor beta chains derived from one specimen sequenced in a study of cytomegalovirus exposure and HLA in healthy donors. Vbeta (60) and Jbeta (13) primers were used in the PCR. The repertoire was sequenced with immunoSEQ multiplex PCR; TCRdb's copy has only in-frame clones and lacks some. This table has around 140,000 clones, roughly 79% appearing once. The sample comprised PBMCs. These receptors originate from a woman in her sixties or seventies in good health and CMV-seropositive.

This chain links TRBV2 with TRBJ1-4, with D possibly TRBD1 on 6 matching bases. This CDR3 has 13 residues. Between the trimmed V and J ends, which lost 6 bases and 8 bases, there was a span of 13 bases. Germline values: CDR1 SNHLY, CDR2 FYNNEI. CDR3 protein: CASRPTGLEKLFF. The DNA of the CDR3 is TGTGCCAGCAGGCCAACAGGGTTGGAAAAACTGTTTTTT.

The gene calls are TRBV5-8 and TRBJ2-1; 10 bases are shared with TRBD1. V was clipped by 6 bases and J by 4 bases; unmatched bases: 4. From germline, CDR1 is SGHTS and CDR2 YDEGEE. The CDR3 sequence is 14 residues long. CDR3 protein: CASTGTGEYNEQFF. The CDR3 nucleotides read TGTGCCAGCACTGGGACAGGGGAATACAATGAGCAGTTCTTC.